What follows are 31 T cell receptor beta chains derived from one specimen sequenced in a study of cytomegalovirus exposure and HLA in healthy donors. This PCR relied on a set of 60 Vbeta primers and 13 Jbeta primers. TCRdb's copy holds only in-frame clones and misses some; the assay was immunoSEQ multiplex PCR. This repertoire shows over 150,000 clones, about 80% found once; its top ten account for under 6%. Specimen: PBMCs. Receptors were obtained from a man aged 30 to 39 in good health and CMV-seronegative.

This clone was observed a single time. This chain links TRBV13 with TRBJ1-1; D is unresolved. The CDR3 contains 13 residues. CDR1 is PRHDT, CDR2 FYEKMQ, per germline (reference sequence). Trimming shortened V by 5 bases and J by 3 bases, and 10 bases separated the two germline ends. CDR3 loop: CASSPPRYTEAFF. Here the CDR3 DNA reads TGTGCCAGCAGCCCCCCCAGGTACACTGAAGCTTTCTTT.

This clone was detected once. In DNA form, the CDR3 reads TGTGCCAGCAGTGACATAGCGGGAGGGGTGAATGAGCAGTTCTTC. Its translation is CASSDIAGGVNEQFF. This rearrangement joins TRBV2 to TRBJ2-1; 11 bases match TRBD2. V was clipped by 3 bases and J by 7 bases; unmatched bases: 5. Per the germline V gene, CDR1 is SNHLY and CDR2 is FYNNEI. The CDR3 is 15 residues long.

This chain links TRBV2 with TRBJ1-5, with TRBD1 identical over 9 bases. Per the germline V gene, CDR1 is SNHLY and CDR2 is FYNNEI. The trim removed 8 bases at V and 5 bases at J, leaving 7 bases unmatched. The CDR3 runs to 14 residues. CDR3 coding DNA: TGTGCCAGCGGGACAGGGAGATCCCATCAGCCCCAGCATTTT. Residues: CASGTGRSHQPQHF.

The chain combines TRBV27 with TRBJ2-7; D possibly corresponds to TRBD2 (5 bases). The CDR3 extends over 14 amino acids. Trimming pared 2 bases from V and 1 base from J, leaving 9 bases between. Germline V lookup: CDR1 MNHEY, CDR2 SMNVEV (reference sequence). The CDR3 coding sequence is TGTGCCAGCAGTTTACGGGAAGTATCCTACGAGCAGTACTTC. Translation gives CASSLREVSYEQYF.

This chain joins TRBV2 and TRBJ2-5; 7 nucleotides line up with TRBD1. Per the germline V gene, CDR1 is SNHLY and CDR2 is FYNNEI. Trimming at V came to 6 bases and at J to 1 base, leaving 11 bases not matched to a gene. The CDR3 spans 16 residues. This CDR3 reads CASSATGALVQETQYF. CDR3 bases: TGTGCCAGCAGCGCCACAGGGGCTTTGGTCCAAGAGACCCAGTACTTC. Drawing the rest from reference TRBV2 and TRBJ2-5, the complete variable domain is EPEVTQTPSHQVTQMGQEVILRCVPISNHLYFYWYRQILGQKVEFLVSFYNNEISEKSEIFDDQFSVERPDGSNFTLKIRSTKLEDSAMYFCASSATGALVQETQYFGPGTRLLVL.

This clone was seen more than once but under ten times. This chain uses TRBV28 with TRBJ1-5, with D perhaps matching TRBD1 (5 bases). Germline loops: CDR1 MDHEN, CDR2 SYDVKM. V gave up 8 bases and J gave up 7 bases, with 15 bases separating them. The CDR3 sequence is 13 residues long. The CDR3 region is CASRHTSGQPQHF. The CDR3 DNA reads as TGTGCCAGCCGGCACACCTCAGGGCAGCCCCAGCATTTT.

The gene calls are TRBV5-6 and TRBJ1-2; a weak D match, TRBD1 (6 bases). The CDR3 is 13 residues long. Trimming removed 3 bases at V and 5 bases at J, with 11 bases between. Germline V CDR1 and CDR2: SGHDT, YYEEEE. Here the CDR3 reads CASSSGAIYGYTF. Written as DNA, the CDR3 is TGTGCCAGCAGCTCAGGGGCCATATATGGCTACACCTTC. Using reference TRBV5-6 and TRBJ1-2 for the parts outside the CDR3, the full variable domain is DAGVTQSPTHLIKTRGQQVTLRCSPKSGHDTVSWYQQALGQGPQFIFQYYEEEERQRGNFPDRFSGHQFPNYSSELNVNALLLGDSALYLCASSSGAIYGYTFGSGTRLTVV.

The genes are TRBV28 and TRBJ1-1; TRBD1 is a possible D gene (5 bases). The CDR3 has 15 amino acids. Trimming stripped 5 bases from V and 1 base from J, with 14 bases between. Germline loops: CDR1 MDHEN, CDR2 SYDVKM. CDR3 region: CASSPLQVRNTEAFF. DNA of the CDR3: TGTGCCAGCAGTCCCCTACAGGTGCGGAACACTGAAGCTTTCTTT. Variable domain in full (rest from reference TRBV28 and TRBJ1-1): DVKVTQSSRYLVKRTGEKVFLECVQDMDHENMFWYRQDPGLGLRLIYFSYDVKMKEKGDIPEGYSVSREKKERFSLILESASTNQTSMYLCASSPLQVRNTEAFFGQGTRLTVV.

This clone was picked up one time. This sequence joins TRBV19 and TRBJ1-1; 7 bases map to TRBD1. This CDR3 contains 15 residues. V gave up 5 bases and J gave up 1 base; unmatched junction bases: 7. CDR1 is LNHDA and CDR2 is SQIVND in the germline V gene (reference sequence). The CDR3 nucleotides are TGTGCCAGTAGTGCGCCGGGACAGAAGAACACTGAAGCTTTCTTT. It yields the protein CASSAPGQKNTEAFF.

V is TRBV28 and J is TRBJ2-5, with 7 bases identical to TRBD2. The germline V gene encodes CDR1 MDHEN and CDR2 SYDVKM. V lost 3 bases and J lost 5; bases outside the gene matches: 12. The CDR3 runs to 16 residues. CDR3 DNA sequence: TGTGCCAGCAGTTTTGGATTGGTAGCGGGCGGCGAGACCCAGTACTTC. Translating gives CASSFGLVAGGETQYF.

V gene TRBV11-3 combines with J gene TRBJ2-3; D may be TRBD2 (6 bases). The V gene lost 3 bases and the J gene lost 5 bases, with 15 bases spanning the gap. The germline V gene has CDR1 SGHNT and CDR2 YENEEA. This CDR3 has 15 residues. CDR3 amino acids: CASSFGGAGEDTQYF. The CDR3 DNA reads TGTGCCAGCAGCTTCGGAGGGGCGGGCGAAGATACGCAGTATTTT.

This clone was seen a few times. The chain joins TRBV9 to TRBJ1-1; TRBD1 matches at 8 bases. Germline V gives CDR1 SGDLS, CDR2 YYNGEE. The CDR3 runs to 16 residues. With V trimmed by 1 base and J by 1 base, 6 bases remained unmatched. The DNA of the CDR3 is TGTGCCAGCAGCGTATCCCGGACAGGGACGAACACTGAAGCTTTCTTT. Translating it yields CASSVSRTGTNTEAFF.

This chain uses TRBV29-1 with TRBJ2-1; D gene uncertain. Germline V CDR1 and CDR2: SQVTM, ANQGSEA. There are 15 residues in the CDR3. V was clipped by 7 bases and J by 0 bases, with 16 bases between them. CDR3 sequence (DNA): TGCAGCGCCTCTAAAAGTTTTCGCTCCTACAATGAGCAGTTCTTC. This gives the protein CSASKSFRSYNEQFF.

The chain combines TRBV29-1 with TRBJ2-5; D uncertain. With 3 bases removed from V and 4 bases from J, the gap between germline ends came to 15 bases. The CDR3 runs 14 residues. Germline CDR1 reads SQVTM; CDR2 reads ANQGSEA. The CDR3 here is CSVDPYLLGETQYF. For the CDR3, the DNA is TGCAGCGTTGATCCGTACCTCCTAGGAGAGACCCAGTACTTC.

The chain has TRBV2 and TRBJ2-3; 9 bases agree with TRBD2. V lost 1 base and J lost 1; bases outside the gene matches: 12. This CDR3 spans 19 amino acids. Germline V gives CDR1 SNHLY, CDR2 FYNNEI. CDR3 in DNA: TGTGCCAGCAGTGAAGTCGGGAATAGCGGGGGACGGGGCACAGATACGCAGTATTTT. This gives the protein CASSEVGNSGGRGTDTQYF.

The chain has TRBV29-1 and TRBJ2-7, with a possible D match to TRBD1 (6 bases). The V gene lost 4 bases and the J gene lost 3 bases, with 13 bases spanning the gap. Germline assignment: CDR1 SQVTM and CDR2 ANQGSEA. The CDR3 loop spans 13 amino acids. The CDR3 protein is CSVVEDSVYEQYF. CDR3 bases: TGCAGCGTTGTAGAGGACAGTGTCTACGAGCAGTACTTC.

This sequence joins TRBV6-1 and TRBJ2-1; maybe TRBD2 (6 bases). V was trimmed by 6 bases and J by 2 bases, leaving 8 bases between them. This CDR3 spans 13 amino acids. The germline gives CDR1 MNHNS, CDR2 SASEGT. The CDR3 DNA follows: TGTGCCAGCAGGAGACTAGCCTACAATGAGCAGTTCTTC. It specifies CASRRLAYNEQFF.

The rearrangement uses TRBV7-8 and TRBJ2-5, with 7 nucleotides matching TRBD1. J was trimmed by 5 bases and V by 1 base; bases with no gene match: 4. Germline V gene sequence: CDR1 SGHVS, CDR2 FQNEAQ. The CDR3 contains 14 residues. The CDR3 protein is CASSLGQGWETQYF. CDR3 bases: TGTGCCAGCAGCTTAGGACAGGGTTGGGAGACCCAGTACTTC.

Here the CDR3 DNA reads TGTGCCAGCAGCGTCTCTAGCGGGGCCTACAATGAGCAGTTCTTC. This gives the protein CASSVSSGAYNEQFF. This chain uses TRBV9 with TRBJ2-1, with 9 nucleotides matching TRBD2. Germline V gives CDR1 SGDLS, CDR2 YYNGEE. The CDR3 runs to 15 residues. The V gene end was trimmed by 2 bases and the J gene end by 2 bases; junction bases not matched to a gene: 2.

This sequence joins TRBV5-1 and TRBJ2-5; TRBD1 matches 7 bases. V shed 4 bases and J 3 bases; nucleotides not matched to a gene: 3. Germline values: CDR1 SGHRS, CDR2 YFSETQ. The CDR3 runs to 13 residues. The CDR3 spells CASSTGTEETQYF. DNA of the CDR3: TGCGCCAGCAGCACTGGGACAGAAGAGACCCAGTACTTC.

This clone was counted between two and nine times. The rearrangement joins TRBV2 to TRBJ2-2; TRBD1 matches 10 bases. CDR1 SNHLY and CDR2 FYNNEI come from the germline V gene. V trimming: 3 bases; J trimming: 6 bases; junction bases outside the gene matches: 1. The CDR3 consists of 14 residues. CDR3 protein: CASSDDRGPGELFF. CDR3 coding DNA: TGTGCCAGCAGTGACGACAGGGGGCCCGGGGAGCTGTTTTTT.

This rearrangement joins TRBV5-1 to TRBJ2-2, with 8 positions matching TRBD1. The CDR3 runs 15 residues. V was pared by 2 bases and J by 7 bases, with 7 bases of the junction left unmatched. The germline CDR1 and CDR2 sequences are SGHRS and YFSETQ. The CDR3 nucleotides are TGCGCCAGCAGCTTCTCACAGGGGGTGAACGGGGAGCTGTTTTTT. It yields the protein CASSFSQGVNGELFF.

The chain uses TRBV5-1 and TRBJ2-3; D might be TRBD2 (6 bases). The V end lost 3 bases, the J end lost 0 bases, and 14 bases lay between the germline ends. Germline V gives CDR1 SGHRS, CDR2 YFSETQ. The CDR3 totals 16 residues. The CDR3 reads CASSSDSGLSTDTQYF. The CDR3 DNA follows: TGCGCCAGCAGCTCCGATAGCGGCCTTAGCACAGATACGCAGTATTTT.

On this clone: One end of the junction is discordant with germline, which a read error may explain. The gene calls are TRBV7-9 and TRBJ2-5, with a weak D call TRBD1 (6 bases). CDR3 length: 12 amino acids. Germline V CDR1 and CDR2: SEHNR, FQNEAQ (reference sequence). CDR3 region: CSSSLGAETQYF. As DNA, the CDR3 is TGTTCCAGCAGCTTGGGGGCGGAGACCCAGTACTTC.

The chain is built from TRBV14 and TRBJ1-1; D ambiguous. Trimming removed 0 bases at V and 3 bases at J, with 11 bases between. The CDR3 consists of 15 residues. CDR1 and CDR2 (germline): SGHDN, FVKESK. The CDR3 DNA sequence: TGTGCCAGCAGCCAAGATCGGAGGTTGTACACTGAAGCTTTCTTT. This encodes CASSQDRRLYTEAFF.

The chain is built from TRBV29-1 and TRBJ2-7, with 8 bases that match TRBD1. This CDR3 is built from 14 residues. Germline V lookup: CDR1 SQVTM, CDR2 ANQGSEA. Unmatched junction bases numbered 10, after V lost 7 bases and J lost 2 bases. CDR3 sequence reads: CSAKEQGEAYEQYF. CDR3 in DNA: TGCAGCGCTAAGGAACAGGGGGAGGCCTACGAGCAGTACTTC.

V gene TRBV5-6 combines with J gene TRBJ2-7, with D possibly being TRBD1 (5 bases). V was shortened by 3 bases and J by 3 bases, with 10 bases between the two germline ends. The CDR3 totals 13 residues. Germline lookup yields CDR1 SGHDT and CDR2 YYEEEE. CDR3 nucleotides: TGTGCCAGCAGCTCGGACACCCTCTACGAGCAGTACTTC. This codes for CASSSDTLYEQYF. Looking up the rest from reference TRBV5-6 and TRBJ2-7 gives the full variable domain: DAGVTQSPTHLIKTRGQQVTLRCSPKSGHDTVSWYQQALGQGPQFIFQYYEEEERQRGNFPDRFSGHQFPNYSSELNVNALLLGDSALYLCASSSDTLYEQYFGPGTRLTVT.

V usage is TRBV28 and J usage is TRBJ1-2; the match to TRBD1 covers 8 bases. Germline V gene data show CDR1 as MDHEN and CDR2 as SYDVKM. V lost 8 bases and J lost 2; bases outside the gene matches: 16. This CDR3 is built from 17 residues. In nucleotides, the CDR3 is TGTGCCAGCCAACCCTCGGGGCAGGGGGCCGGGAACTATGGCTACACCTTC. This codes for CASQPSGQGAGNYGYTF.

The chain couples TRBV9 to TRBJ2-1; 8 bases align to TRBD1. Germline V gene sequence: CDR1 SGDLS, CDR2 YYNGEE. The CDR3 totals 15 residues. Germline trimming cut 4 bases from V and 3 bases from J; bases unmatched to any gene: 6. The CDR3: CASSTRTGNYNEQFF. CDR3 DNA: TGTGCCAGCAGCACGAGGACAGGGAACTACAATGAGCAGTTCTTC.

V usage is TRBV27 and J usage is TRBJ1-2, with 9 positions matching TRBD1. V trimming: 8 bases; J trimming: 7 bases; junction bases outside the gene matches: 11. This CDR3 region has 14 residues. Germline loops: CDR1 MNHEY, CDR2 SMNVEV (reference sequence). The chain's CDR3 is CASANRDRVAGYTF. The CDR3 DNA reads as TGTGCCAGCGCAAACCGGGACAGGGTGGCTGGCTACACCTTC.

The chain combines TRBV25-1 with TRBJ2-2; 8 nucleotides agree with TRBD2. Losses at the gene ends were 3 bases for V and 2 bases for J; bases not matched to a gene: 8. In germline, CDR1 is MGHDK, CDR2 SYGVNS. The CDR3 has 17 residues. CDR3: CASSDLTSGSNTGELFF. In nucleotides, the CDR3 is TGTGCCAGCAGTGACCTTACTAGCGGCTCTAACACCGGGGAGCTGTTTTTT.